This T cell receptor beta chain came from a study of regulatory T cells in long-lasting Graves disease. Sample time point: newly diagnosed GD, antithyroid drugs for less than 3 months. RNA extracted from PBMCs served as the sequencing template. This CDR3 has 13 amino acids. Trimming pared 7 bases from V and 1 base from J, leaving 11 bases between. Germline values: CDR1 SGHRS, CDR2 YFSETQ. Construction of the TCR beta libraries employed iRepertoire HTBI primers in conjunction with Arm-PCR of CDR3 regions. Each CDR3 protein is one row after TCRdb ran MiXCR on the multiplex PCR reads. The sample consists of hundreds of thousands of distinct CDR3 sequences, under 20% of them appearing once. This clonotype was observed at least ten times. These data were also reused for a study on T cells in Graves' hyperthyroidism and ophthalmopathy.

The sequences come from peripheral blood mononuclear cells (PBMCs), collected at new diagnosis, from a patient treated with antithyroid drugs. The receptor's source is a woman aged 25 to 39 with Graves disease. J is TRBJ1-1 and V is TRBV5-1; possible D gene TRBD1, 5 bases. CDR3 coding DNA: TGCGCCAGCGGCAGGGCCCCGAACACTGAAGCTTTCTTT. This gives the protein CASGRAPNTEAFF.